This TCR beta chain was sequenced during a study of beta chain features in type 1 diabetes. Background on the study: There was similarity between patients and healthy donors in age, gender and cell yields.

Every isolated RNA sample was fully reverse transcribed, so sequencing captured expressed TCRB transcripts. Produced via immunoSEQ multiplex PCR; TCRdb's table is partial and in-frame only. The table shows almost 350,000 clones, with roughly 8% occurring only once. Germline values: CDR1 SGHRS, CDR2 YFSETQ. Trimming removed 4 bases at V and 4 bases at J, with 12 bases between. This CDR3 has 14 amino acids. As regards this clone: Antigen unknown. Other nucleotide sequences from this sample produce the same CDR3.

Study results and caveats: Shorter templates might be favored by PCR, and equally so in patients and in controls. Within each of all four CD4+ subsets, Type 1 diabetes patients had TCRB CDR3s that were moderately but significantly shorter.

The chain employs TRBV5-1 and TRBJ1-3; D uncertain. Sequenced: central memory CD4+ T cells from blood. The TCR sequence derives from a woman under 30 in good health. The CDR3 spells CASSPRTDGNTIYF. CDR3 DNA: TGCGCCAGCAGCCCCCGGACGGACGGAAACACCATATATTTT.